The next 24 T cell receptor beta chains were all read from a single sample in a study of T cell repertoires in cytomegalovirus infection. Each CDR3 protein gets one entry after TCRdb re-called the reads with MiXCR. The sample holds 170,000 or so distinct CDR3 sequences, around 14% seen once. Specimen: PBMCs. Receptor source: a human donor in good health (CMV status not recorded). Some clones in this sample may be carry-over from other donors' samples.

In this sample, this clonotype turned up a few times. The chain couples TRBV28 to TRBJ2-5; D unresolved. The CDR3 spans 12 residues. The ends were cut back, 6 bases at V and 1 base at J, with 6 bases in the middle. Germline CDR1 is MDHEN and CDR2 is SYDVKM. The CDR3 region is CASSTTQETQYF. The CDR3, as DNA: TGTGCCAGCAGCACAACCCAAGAGACCCAGTACTTC.

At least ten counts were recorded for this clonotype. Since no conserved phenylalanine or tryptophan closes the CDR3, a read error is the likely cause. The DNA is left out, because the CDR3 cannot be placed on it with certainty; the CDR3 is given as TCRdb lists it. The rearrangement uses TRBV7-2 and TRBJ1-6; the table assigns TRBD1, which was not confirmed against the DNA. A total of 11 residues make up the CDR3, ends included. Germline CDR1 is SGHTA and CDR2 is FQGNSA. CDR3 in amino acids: CASSLTGTGFR.

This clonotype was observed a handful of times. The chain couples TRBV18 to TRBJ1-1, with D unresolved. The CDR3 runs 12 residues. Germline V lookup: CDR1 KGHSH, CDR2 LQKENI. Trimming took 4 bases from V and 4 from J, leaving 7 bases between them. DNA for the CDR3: TGTGCCAGCTCACGTTCGAGCACTGAAGCTTTCTTT. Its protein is CASSRSSTEAFF.

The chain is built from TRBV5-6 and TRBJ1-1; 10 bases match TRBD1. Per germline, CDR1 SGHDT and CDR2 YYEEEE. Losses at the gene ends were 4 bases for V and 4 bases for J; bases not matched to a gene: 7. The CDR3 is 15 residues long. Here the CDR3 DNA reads TGTGCCAGCAGCGCACCGGGACAGGGGATCACTGAAGCTTTCTTT. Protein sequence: CASSAPGQGITEAFF.

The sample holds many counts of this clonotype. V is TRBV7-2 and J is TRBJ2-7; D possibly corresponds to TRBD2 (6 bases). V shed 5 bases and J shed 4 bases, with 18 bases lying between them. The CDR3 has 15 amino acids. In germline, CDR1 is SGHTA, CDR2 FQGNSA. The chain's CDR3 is CASSLGGGTGYEQYF. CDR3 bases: TGTGCCAGCAGCCTTGGGGGAGGTACTGGTTACGAGCAGTACTTC.

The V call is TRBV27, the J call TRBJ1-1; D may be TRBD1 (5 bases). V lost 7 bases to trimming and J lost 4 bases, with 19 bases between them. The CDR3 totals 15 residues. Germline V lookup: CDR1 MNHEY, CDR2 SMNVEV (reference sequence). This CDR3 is CASTLLREGSTEAFF. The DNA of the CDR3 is TGTGCCAGCACCCTACTCAGGGAGGGGTCCACTGAAGCTTTCTTT.

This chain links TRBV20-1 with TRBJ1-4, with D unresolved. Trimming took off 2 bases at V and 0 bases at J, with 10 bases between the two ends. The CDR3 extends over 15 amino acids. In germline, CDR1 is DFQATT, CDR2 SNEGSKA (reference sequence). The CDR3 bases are TGCAGTGCTAGATTCCGATCCACAACTAATGAAAAACTGTTTTTT. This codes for CSARFRSTTNEKLFF.

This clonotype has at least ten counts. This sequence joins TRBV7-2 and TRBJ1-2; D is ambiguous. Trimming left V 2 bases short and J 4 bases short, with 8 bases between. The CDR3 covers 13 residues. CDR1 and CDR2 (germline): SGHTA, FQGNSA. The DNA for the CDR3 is TGTGCCAGCAGCTTAAGACGCGGCTATGGCTACACCTTC. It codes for CASSLRRGYGYTF.

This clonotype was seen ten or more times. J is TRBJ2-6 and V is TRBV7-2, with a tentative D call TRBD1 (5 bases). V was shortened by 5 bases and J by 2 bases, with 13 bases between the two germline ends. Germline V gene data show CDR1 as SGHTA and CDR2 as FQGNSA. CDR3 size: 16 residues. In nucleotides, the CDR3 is TGTGCCAGCAGCCCCCAGGGAACTGCTGGGGCCAACGTCCTGACTTTC. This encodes CASSPQGTAGANVLTF.

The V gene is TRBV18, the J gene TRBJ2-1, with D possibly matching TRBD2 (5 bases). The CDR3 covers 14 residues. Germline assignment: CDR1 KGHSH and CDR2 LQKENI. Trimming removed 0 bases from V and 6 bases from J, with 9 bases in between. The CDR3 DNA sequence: TGTGCCAGCTCACCACCGGCTAGCCCCAATGAGCAGTTCTTC. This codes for CASSPPASPNEQFF.

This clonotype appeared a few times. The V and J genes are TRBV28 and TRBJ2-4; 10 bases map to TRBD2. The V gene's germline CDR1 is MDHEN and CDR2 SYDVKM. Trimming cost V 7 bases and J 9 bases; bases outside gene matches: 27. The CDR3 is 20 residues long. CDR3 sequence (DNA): TGTGCCAGCACCCATGGACAGGAAACTAGCGGGACCAGGTCGTTGCCCATTCAGTACTTC. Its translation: CASTHGQETSGTRSLPIQYF.

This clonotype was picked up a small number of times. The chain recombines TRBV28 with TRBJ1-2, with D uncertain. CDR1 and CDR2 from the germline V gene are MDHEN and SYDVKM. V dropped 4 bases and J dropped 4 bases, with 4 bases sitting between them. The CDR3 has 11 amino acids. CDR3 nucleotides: TGTGCCAGCAGTTCCCCCTATGGCTACACCTTC. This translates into CASSSPYGYTF.

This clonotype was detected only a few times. CDR3 sequence: CASSYGAWEQFF. The CDR3 DNA is TGTGCCAGCAGCTATGGAGCGTGGGAGCAGTTCTTC. This rearrangement joins TRBV11-2 to TRBJ2-1, with no clear D. CDR3 length: 12 amino acids. The germline gives CDR1 SGHAT, CDR2 FQNNGV. V was clipped by 4 bases and J by 10 bases, with 11 bases between them.

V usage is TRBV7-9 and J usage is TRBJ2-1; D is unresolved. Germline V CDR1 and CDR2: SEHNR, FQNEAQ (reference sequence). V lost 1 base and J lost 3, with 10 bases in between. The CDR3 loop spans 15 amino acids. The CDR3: CASSLVATIYNEQFF. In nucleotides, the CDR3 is TGTGCCAGCAGCTTAGTAGCCACTATCTACAATGAGCAGTTCTTC. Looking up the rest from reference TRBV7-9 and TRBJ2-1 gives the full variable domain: DTGVSQNPRHKITKRGQNVTFRCDPISEHNRLYWYRQTLGQGPEFLTYFQNEAQLEKSRLLSDRFSAERPKGSFSTLEIQRTEQGDSAMYLCASSLVATIYNEQFFGPGTRLTVL.

CDR3 sequence: CATAPQWRGAKTQYF. As DNA, the CDR3 is TGTGCCACCGCCCCTCAGTGGCGGGGGGCGAAGACCCAGTACTTC. This chain joins TRBV6-5 and TRBJ2-5, with 8 positions matching TRBD2. The V gene end was trimmed by 10 bases and the J gene end by 6 bases; junction bases not matched to a gene: 16. This CDR3 spans 15 amino acids. CDR1 is MNHEY and CDR2 is SVGAGI in the germline V gene.

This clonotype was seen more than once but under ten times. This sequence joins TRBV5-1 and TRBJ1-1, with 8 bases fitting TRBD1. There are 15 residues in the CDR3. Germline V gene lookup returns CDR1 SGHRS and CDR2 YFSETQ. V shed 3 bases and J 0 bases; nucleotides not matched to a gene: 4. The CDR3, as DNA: TGCGCCAGCAGCTCCCACAGGGGGATGAACACTGAAGCTTTCTTT. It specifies CASSSHRGMNTEAFF.

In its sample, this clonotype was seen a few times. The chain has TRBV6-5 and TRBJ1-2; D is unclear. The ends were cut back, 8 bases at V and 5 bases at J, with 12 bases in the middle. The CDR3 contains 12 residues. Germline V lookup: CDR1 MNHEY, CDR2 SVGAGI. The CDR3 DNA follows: TGTGCCAGCCATGACATTTCTTATGGCTACACCTTC. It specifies CASHDISYGYTF.

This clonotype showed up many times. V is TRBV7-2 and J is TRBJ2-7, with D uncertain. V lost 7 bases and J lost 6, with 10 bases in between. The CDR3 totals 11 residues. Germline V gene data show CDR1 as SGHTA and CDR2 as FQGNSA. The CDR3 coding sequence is TGTGCCAGCACCCCCGAAGTCGAGCAGTACTTC. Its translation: CASTPEVEQYF.

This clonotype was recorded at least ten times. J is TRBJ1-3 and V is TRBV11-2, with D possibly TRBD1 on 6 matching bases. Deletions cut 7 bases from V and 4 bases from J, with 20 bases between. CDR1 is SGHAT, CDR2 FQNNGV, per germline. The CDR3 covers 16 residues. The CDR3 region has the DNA TGTGCCAGCACCTCCGGAGGGGGGCGCGTGGGAAACACCATATATTTT. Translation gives CASTSGGGRVGNTIYF.

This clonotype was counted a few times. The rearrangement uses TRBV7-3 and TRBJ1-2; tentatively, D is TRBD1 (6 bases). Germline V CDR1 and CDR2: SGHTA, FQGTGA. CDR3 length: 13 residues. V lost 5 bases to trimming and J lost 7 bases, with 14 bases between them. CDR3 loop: CASSPTGMGGYTF. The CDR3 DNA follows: TGTGCCAGCAGCCCAACAGGGATGGGTGGCTACACCTTC.

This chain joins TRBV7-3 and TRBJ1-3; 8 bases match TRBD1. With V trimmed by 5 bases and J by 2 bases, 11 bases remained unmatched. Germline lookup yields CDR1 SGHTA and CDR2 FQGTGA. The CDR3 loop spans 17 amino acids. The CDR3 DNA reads TGTGCCAGCAGCACCGATCCCGGGACAGGCCCTGGAAACACCATATATTTT. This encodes CASSTDPGTGPGNTIYF.

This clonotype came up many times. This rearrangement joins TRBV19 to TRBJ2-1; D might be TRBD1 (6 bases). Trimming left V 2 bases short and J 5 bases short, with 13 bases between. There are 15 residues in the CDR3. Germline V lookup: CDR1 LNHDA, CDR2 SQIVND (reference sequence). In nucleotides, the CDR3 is TGTGCCAGTAGTATAAGGCAGGACAGAAACAATGAGCAGTTCTTC. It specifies CASSIRQDRNNEQFF.

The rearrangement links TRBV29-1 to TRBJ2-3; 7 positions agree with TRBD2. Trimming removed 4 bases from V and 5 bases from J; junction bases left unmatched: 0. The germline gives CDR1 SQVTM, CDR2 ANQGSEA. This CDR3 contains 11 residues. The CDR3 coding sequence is TGCAGCGTTGGGGGGGGAGATACGCAGTATTTT. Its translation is CSVGGGDTQYF.

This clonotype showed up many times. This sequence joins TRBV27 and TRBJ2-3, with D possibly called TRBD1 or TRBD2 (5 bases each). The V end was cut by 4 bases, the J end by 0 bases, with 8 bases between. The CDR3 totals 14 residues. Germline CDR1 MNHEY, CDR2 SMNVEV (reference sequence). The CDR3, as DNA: TGTGCCAGCAGTTCCCGGGACAGCACAGATACGCAGTATTTT. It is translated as CASSSRDSTDTQYF.